These T cell receptor beta chains were read from a single sample in a study of cytomegalovirus exposure and HLA in healthy donors. Libraries were prepared by immunoSEQ multiplex PCR; TCRdb keeps only in-frame clonotypes and omits some of them. The table records 150,000 to 200,000 clones, 84% of them present only once. The sequencing sample was made of PBMCs. The origin of the receptors is a boy younger than 18 in good health and CMV-seronegative. Each CDR3 is given with its conserved first and last residue. The order of the fields is J gene, V gene, D gene, clone size, CDR3 protein. A D gene is named only where the DNA matches it firmly. Expanded clones are given a class, and other clones once, few, many or no size at all.

TRBJ2-3 | TRBV6-4 | TRBD2 | - | CASSDSSGADTQYF
- | TRBV5-1 | - | once | CASSLLRGYEQYF
TRBJ2-5 | TRBV4-2 | TRBD2 | - | CASSLGLAGETQYF
TRBJ1-5 | TRBV6-1 | - | - | CASSGGHLTSNQPQHF
TRBJ1-2 | TRBV28 | - | once | CASSPGEWYGYTF
TRBJ1-1 | TRBV7-9 | - | - | CASSTGAGDTEAFF
TRBJ2-7 | TRBV29-1 | TRBD1 | - | CSVEDGQGTYEQYF
TRBJ2-7 | TRBV10-3 | TRBD1 | - | CAISERQGNYEQYF
TRBJ1-3 | TRBV6-1 | TRBD1 | - | CASSGQGLGNTIYF
TRBJ2-7 | TRBV19 | TRBD1 | - | CASSNRGSYEQYF
TRBJ2-1 | TRBV7-9 | TRBD2 | - | CASSRGGLAANYNEQFF
TRBJ2-5 | TRBV5-1 | TRBD1 | - | CASSPDRGETQYF
TRBJ1-1 | TRBV6-6 | TRBD1 | few | CASSGADRIVEAFF
TRBJ2-7 | TRBV6-1 | - | once | CASNTGGGYYEQYF
TRBJ1-1 | TRBV6-6 | - | - | CASRPRVENTEAFF
TRBJ2-7 | TRBV29-1 | TRBD2 | - | CSVGEGRTYEQYF
TRBJ1-2 | TRBV7-9 | - | - | CASSLYSGYTF
TRBJ1-2 | TRBV30 | - | - | CALYGYTF